This entry lists 13 T cell receptor beta chains sequenced from one sample in a study of shared clonotypes between healthy human individuals. Method: immunoSEQ multiplex PCR; TCRdb's copy keeps in-frame clones and lacks some. This sample has 2 million to 2.5 million clones, with approximately 94% found just once. The naive CD8 subset, CD45RO-negative cells positively selected for CCR7, excluded terminally differentiated effector memory CD45RA+ cells. Sequencing input: naive CD8+ T cells sorted from blood. Source of these receptors: a man aged 18 to 30 in good health.

This rearrangement joins TRBV2 to TRBJ1-1; 8 positions agree with TRBD1. This CDR3 comprises 13 residues. Unmatched junction bases numbered 4, after V lost 4 bases and J lost 6 bases. CDR1 SNHLY and CDR2 FYNNEI come from the germline V gene. The CDR3 sequence is CASSGTGIAEAFF. The CDR3 bases are TGTGCCAGCAGTGGGACAGGGATCGCTGAAGCTTTCTTT.

V and J are TRBV5-6 and TRBJ1-1; D is uncertain. Trimming removed 5 bases at V and 7 bases at J, with 15 bases between. CDR1 and CDR2 (germline): SGHDT, YYEEEE. The CDR3 covers 13 residues. DNA of the CDR3: TGTGCCAGCAGAATGGGTGGAGGAATTGAAGCTTTCTTT. Translated: CASRMGGGIEAFF.

V gene TRBV19 combines with J gene TRBJ2-7; D may correspond to TRBD1 or TRBD2 (5 bases each). Trimming shortened V by 5 bases and J by 3 bases, and 11 bases separated the two germline ends. The CDR3 is made up of 13 amino acids. Germline V lookup: CDR1 LNHDA, CDR2 SQIVND (reference sequence). In DNA, the CDR3 is TGTGCCAGTAGTGAGGGACCCGTCTACGAGCAGTACTTC. This codes for CASSEGPVYEQYF.

The gene calls are TRBV7-9 and TRBJ1-1, with D possibly matching TRBD1 (5 bases). The germline V gene encodes CDR1 SEHNR and CDR2 FQNEAQ (reference sequence). There are 16 residues in the CDR3. V was cut by 1 base and J by 3 bases, with 15 bases left in between. CDR3 coding DNA: TGTGCCAGCAGCTTAGGGTCAGGGAATAGGGACACTGAAGCTTTCTTT. It yields the protein CASSLGSGNRDTEAFF.

CDR3 amino acids: CASSIIAGVGNEQFF. Here the CDR3 DNA reads TGTGCCAGTAGTATAATAGCGGGAGTGGGCAATGAGCAGTTCTTC. V is TRBV19 and J is TRBJ2-1, with 9 bases that match TRBD2. This CDR3 has 15 amino acids. Trimming took 2 bases from V and 6 from J; bases not matched to a gene: 5. Per the germline V gene, CDR1 is LNHDA and CDR2 is SQIVND (reference sequence).

The rearrangement joins TRBV29-1 to TRBJ2-1, with TRBD1 matching over 8 bases. V lost 1 base and J lost 2; bases outside the gene matches: 10. The CDR3 sequence is 17 residues long. Germline CDR1 and CDR2: SQVTM and ANQGSEA. CDR3 protein: CSVEGPLQGGPYNEQFF. CDR3 bases: TGCAGCGTTGAAGGCCCCTTACAGGGGGGCCCCTACAATGAGCAGTTCTTC.

Worth noting for this clone: The identical CDR3 is also encoded by other nucleotide sequences in the sample. The chain employs TRBV4-1 and TRBJ2-7; TRBD1 is a possible D gene (5 bases). Germline V gene sequence: CDR1 MGHRA, CDR2 YSYEKL. This CDR3 has 14 amino acids. Trimming removed 1 base from V and 1 base from J, with 8 bases in between. In nucleotides, the CDR3 is TGCGCCAGCAGCCAAGGGCAGGGATCCTACGAGCAGTACTTC. This encodes CASSQGQGSYEQYF.

In this sample, this clone turned up once. V usage is TRBV2 and J usage is TRBJ2-7; D assignment may be TRBD1 or TRBD2 (6 bases each). The V and J ends lost 3 bases and 1 base respectively, with 16 bases between them. The CDR3 runs 16 residues. Per the germline V gene, CDR1 is SNHLY and CDR2 is FYNNEI. CDR3 bases: TGTGCCAGCAGTGAGTCCCCCCGGGGGCAGTCCTACGAGCAGTACTTC. Residues: CASSESPRGQSYEQYF. The complete variable domain, with remaining parts taken from reference TRBV2 and TRBJ2-7, reads EPEVTQTPSHQVTQMGQEVILRCVPISNHLYFYWYRQILGQKVEFLVSFYNNEISEKSEIFDDQFSVERPDGSNFTLKIRSTKLEDSAMYFCASSESPRGQSYEQYFGPGTRLTVT.

DNA for the CDR3: TGTGCCAGCAGCTCTACAGGGCTCACCACCCCCCTCCACTTT. Encoded protein: CASSSTGLTTPLHF. The V and J genes are TRBV7-2 and TRBJ1-6; D perhaps matches TRBD1 (6 bases). Germline CDR1 is SGHTA and CDR2 is FQGNSA. CDR3 length: 14 residues. Trimming stripped 4 bases from V and 13 bases from J, with 17 bases between.

In regard to this clone: The same CDR3 also results from other DNA sequences found in this sample. This chain connects TRBV4-1 to TRBJ2-5; 8 bases line up with TRBD2. The CDR3 has 15 residues. Trimming at V came to 0 bases and at J to 4 bases, leaving 4 bases not matched to a gene. Germline CDR1 and CDR2: MGHRA and YSYEKL. The CDR3 sequence is CASSQDGRGGETQYF. Written as DNA, the CDR3 is TGCGCCAGCAGCCAAGACGGGAGGGGAGGAGAGACCCAGTACTTC.

The chain carries TRBV28 and TRBJ2-2; the D is unclear. V shed 1 base and J shed 3 bases, with 9 bases lying between them. Germline loops: CDR1 MDHEN, CDR2 SYDVKM. The CDR3 runs 15 residues. CDR3 residues: CASSLYAEDTGELFF. CDR3 coding DNA: TGTGCCAGCAGTTTATATGCAGAAGACACCGGGGAGCTGTTTTTT.

The J gene is TRBJ2-1, the V gene TRBV4-2; 8 bases align to TRBD2. Per germline, CDR1 LGHNA and CDR2 YNFKEQ. V lost 1 base, J lost 4 bases, and 6 bases stayed unmatched. This CDR3 has 16 residues. CDR3 bases: TGTGCCAGCAGCCAAGCAAGGGCTAGCGGGTACAATGAGCAGTTCTTC. This gives the protein CASSQARASGYNEQFF.

This chain joins TRBV4-1 and TRBJ2-7; D remains ambiguous. The CDR3 spans 13 residues. The germline V gene encodes CDR1 MGHRA and CDR2 YSYEKL. Trimming took off 3 bases at V and 4 bases at J, with 10 bases between the two ends. The CDR3 DNA sequence: TGCGCCAGCAGCCACAGAGGAGAATACGAGCAGTACTTC. It codes for CASSHRGEYEQYF.